This TCR beta chain was recovered during a study of blood T cell repertoires in COVID-19. At the level of the study: Acute-phase and convalescent COVID-19 samples originated in the United States, Italy and Spain. T cells, B-cell-depleted T cells, or PBMCs supplied cDNA or gDNA.

Seattle participants joined during active infection and were tracked over time. Authors' methods: Cell counts per sample came from amplifying reference gene primers. Profiling relied on immunoSEQ multiplex PCR, and the TCRdb table lists in-frame clones only, not all of them. Clone size and V and J calls were adopted from that table, with D and trimming inferred from the DNA. This table has 200,000 to 300,000 clones, about 87% appearing once. The CDR3 contains 16 residues. V shed 7 bases and J 3 bases; nucleotides not matched to a gene: 12. CDR1 is LNHDA, CDR2 SQIVND, per germline (reference sequence).

The V and J genes are TRBV19 and TRBJ2-7; 10 positions match TRBD2. The source of this sequence is a woman in her sixties or seventies with COVID-19, enrolled during active disease. The source material was peripheral blood. DNA of the CDR3: TGTGCCAGTACCCCTCAACCGGGACTAGCGAGCTACGAGCAGTACTTC. This codes for CASTPQPGLASYEQYF.